The 14 T cell receptor beta chains listed next were all sequenced from one sample in a study of Graves' ophthalmopathy and Graves' hyperthyroidism. RNA transcripts served as template for amplifying TCR beta CDR3 sequences. HTBI primers were employed in first-round RT-PCR, then a second-round multiplex PCR followed. In TCRdb, the multiplex PCR reads were re-called with MiXCR into one record per CDR3 protein. The sample records 350,000 to 450,000 distinct CDR3 sequences, around 20% being singletons. Sequencing input: peripheral blood. The receptors come from a woman younger than 35 with Graves' ophthalmopathy.

This clonotype was seen a few times. The chain combines TRBV12-3 or TRBV12-4 with TRBJ1-5; the match to TRBD1 covers 7 bases. With 5 bases clipped from V and 5 bases from J, the junction kept 6 bases outside the gene matches. The CDR3 totals 14 residues. The CDR3 region has the DNA TGTGCCAGCAGTCGACAGGGAGGGGATCAGCCCCAGCATTTT. Protein sequence: CASSRQGGDQPQHF.

This clonotype showed up many times. The rearrangement joins TRBV30 to TRBJ2-4, with 10 bases matching TRBD2. Germline V CDR1 and CDR2: GTSNPN, SVGIG (reference sequence). This CDR3 has 16 amino acids. With V trimmed by 0 bases and J by 9 bases, 11 bases remained unmatched. The CDR3 sequence is CAWSVLPSGSFVIQYF. The CDR3 DNA is TGTGCCTGGAGTGTACTCCCTAGCGGGAGTTTCGTCATTCAGTACTTC.

This clonotype was detected many times. This sequence joins TRBV7-2 and TRBJ1-3, with D uncertain. The CDR3 consists of 15 residues. From germline, CDR1 is SGHTA and CDR2 FQGNSA. V gave up 4 bases and J gave up 0 bases, with 10 bases separating them. The CDR3 region is CASSSKRGSGNTIYF. The CDR3 coding sequence is TGTGCCAGCAGCTCAAAGCGGGGCTCTGGAAACACCATATATTTT.

This clonotype was seen many times. CDR3 nucleotides: TGCAGTACAAAACAGGGGGCGTCCTACGAGCAGTACTTC. Its protein is CSTKQGASYEQYF. The chain is built from TRBV20-1 and TRBJ2-7; 9 positions agree with TRBD1. The CDR3 runs 13 residues. The junction had 6 bases not matched to a gene; V was cut back by 8 bases and J by 1 base. Germline CDR1 DFQATT, CDR2 SNEGSKA (reference sequence).

This clonotype came up many times. The chain recombines TRBV19 with TRBJ2-3; D is possibly TRBD2 (6 bases). This CDR3 has 15 amino acids. The germline V gene has CDR1 LNHDA and CDR2 SQIVND (reference sequence). V was trimmed by 2 bases and J by 0 bases, leaving 9 bases between them. The CDR3 loop is CASSITSGSTDTQYF. CDR3 coding DNA: TGTGCCAGTAGTATAACCAGCGGGAGCACAGATACGCAGTATTTT.

This clonotype was seen at least ten times. The rearrangement joins TRBV11-2 to TRBJ2-7, with 9 bases aligning to TRBD1. This CDR3 contains 16 residues. V shed 1 base and J 2 bases; nucleotides not matched to a gene: 6. Per the germline V gene, CDR1 is SGHAT and CDR2 is FQNNGV. Here the CDR3 reads CASSLVGTGPTYEQYF. The CDR3, as DNA: TGTGCCAGCAGCTTAGTGGGGACAGGGCCAACCTACGAGCAGTACTTC.

This clonotype was detected ten times or more. The rearrangement uses TRBV28 and TRBJ1-3, with 8 positions matching TRBD1. The CDR3 spans 16 residues. After removal of 6 bases from V and 4 bases from J, the junction contained 11 bases not matched to a gene. Germline CDR1 is MDHEN and CDR2 is SYDVKM. This CDR3 is CASSRQGWARGNTIYF. The CDR3, as DNA: TGTGCCAGCAGCCGACAGGGGTGGGCGAGAGGAAACACCATATATTTT.

This chain uses TRBV3-1 with TRBJ2-7; TRBD1 matches 8 bases. V shed 3 bases and J 1 base; nucleotides not matched to a gene: 5. Germline CDR1 reads LGHDT; CDR2 reads YNNKEL (reference sequence). This CDR3 is 15 amino acids long. The CDR3 region has the DNA TGTGCCAGCAGCCAGGATAGGGACAGGTCCTACGAGCAGTACTTC. Encoded protein: CASSQDRDRSYEQYF.

A few counts support this clonotype. The rearrangement uses TRBV4-2 and TRBJ2-5, with a weak D call TRBD1 (7 bases). Deletions cut 4 bases from V and 5 bases from J, with 26 bases between. From germline, CDR1 is LGHNA and CDR2 YNFKEQ. The CDR3 runs 18 residues. CDR3 coding DNA: TGTGCCAGCAGCCTATCTGGTGGATTAGGGGGCGCGGGGGAGACCCAGTACTTC. As protein: CASSLSGGLGGAGETQYF.

This clonotype was seen repeatedly, ten times or more. The CDR3 DNA reads TGTGCCAGCAGTTTATGGCAGACGGGGTTTTACGAGCAGTACTTC. Translation gives CASSLWQTGFYEQYF. This rearrangement joins TRBV28 to TRBJ2-7; D perhaps matches TRBD2 (5 bases). V was shortened by 0 bases and J by 4 bases, with 13 bases between the two germline ends. Germline V gene data show CDR1 as MDHEN and CDR2 as SYDVKM. This CDR3 spans 15 amino acids. The whole variable domain, filled in from reference TRBV28 and TRBJ2-7, reads DVKVTQSSRYLVKRTGEKVFLECVQDMDHENMFWYRQDPGLGLRLIYFSYDVKMKEKGDIPEGYSVSREKKERFSLILESASTNQTSMYLCASSLWQTGFYEQYFGPGTRLTVT.

This clonotype was observed at least ten times. The rearrangement uses TRBV13 and TRBJ2-1, with TRBD2 identical over 8 bases. This CDR3 has 18 amino acids. Germline CDR1 and CDR2: PRHDT and FYEKMQ (reference sequence). V lost 3 bases and J lost 0; bases outside the gene matches: 10. The CDR3 DNA is TGTGCCAGCAGCTTTAAGGGACTAGGGATCAGCTCCTACAATGAGCAGTTCTTC. It yields the protein CASSFKGLGISSYNEQFF.

This clonotype was counted at least ten times. This chain connects TRBV6-1 to TRBJ1-1, with D tentatively TRBD1 (5 bases). Germline values: CDR1 MNHNS, CDR2 SASEGT. CDR3 size: 16 residues. With 2 bases removed from V and 4 bases from J, the gap between germline ends came to 17 bases. CDR3 residues: CASSEMGGGYGTEAFF. Written as DNA, the CDR3 is TGTGCCAGCAGTGAAATGGGTGGGGGGTACGGCACTGAAGCTTTCTTT.

This clonotype was observed many times. This chain joins TRBV12-3 or TRBV12-4 and TRBJ1-5; D perhaps matches TRBD1 (6 bases). Between the trimmed V and J ends, which lost 0 bases and 7 bases, there was a span of 13 bases. This CDR3 is 15 amino acids long. This CDR3 is CASSLAGGLYQPQHF. The DNA of the CDR3 is TGTGCCAGCAGTTTAGCGGGGGGCCTCTACCAGCCCCAGCATTTT.

This clonotype showed up many times. The chain employs TRBV28 and TRBJ2-7, with 11 nucleotides matching TRBD2. V lost 8 bases, J lost 6 bases, and 9 bases stayed unmatched. From germline, CDR1 is MDHEN and CDR2 SYDVKM. This CDR3 comprises 14 residues. For the CDR3, the DNA is TGTGCCAGCCGCGCTACTAGCGGGAGCCTCGAGCAGTACTTC. Amino acid sequence: CASRATSGSLEQYF.